The next 30 T cell receptor beta chains were all read from a single sample in a study of blood T cell repertoires in COVID-19. Clones were sequenced by immunoSEQ multiplex PCR, and TCRdb holds only the in-frame ones, with some missing. The table includes hundreds of thousands of clones, nearly 90% detected once. Source material: peripheral blood. Receptors were obtained from a young woman who had recovered from COVID-19.

The J gene is TRBJ2-3, the V gene TRBV6-2 or TRBV6-3, with D possibly being TRBD2 (6 bases). Germline assignment: CDR1 MNHEY and CDR2 SVGEGT. V gave up 3 bases and J gave up 8 bases, with 18 bases separating them. The CDR3 extends over 15 amino acids. Here the CDR3 reads CASSYGSPGVLTQYF. The CDR3 coding sequence is TGTGCCAGCAGTTATGGGAGCCCGGGAGTTCTTACGCAGTATTTT.

The J gene is TRBJ2-7, the V gene TRBV11-2; 7 nucleotides line up with TRBD2. V trimming: 1 base; J trimming: 3 bases; junction bases outside the gene matches: 18. The CDR3 has 19 amino acids. Germline CDR1 SGHAT, CDR2 FQNNGV. DNA for the CDR3: TGTGCCAGCAGCTTAGTGTCCCACTCCATCGAGGGAGGGATCTACGAGCAGTACTTC. Protein product: CASSLVSHSIEGGIYEQYF.

The chain joins TRBV5-1 to TRBJ2-1; 7 bases fit TRBD1. The trim removed 0 bases at V and 1 base at J, leaving 1 base unmatched. The CDR3 loop spans 15 amino acids. CDR1 and CDR2 (germline): SGHRS, YFSETQ. The CDR3 is CASSLDRGSYNEQFF. Here the CDR3 DNA reads TGCGCCAGCAGCTTGGACAGGGGTTCCTACAATGAGCAGTTCTTC.

V usage is TRBV19 and J usage is TRBJ2-3; TRBD2 aligns across 10 bases. The CDR3 spans 16 residues. After removal of 5 bases from V and 1 base from J, the junction contained 6 bases not matched to a gene. In germline, CDR1 is LNHDA, CDR2 SQIVND (reference sequence). CDR3 amino acids: CASSPTLAGGTDTQYF. The CDR3 bases are TGTGCCAGTAGTCCCACTCTAGCGGGGGGCACAGATACGCAGTATTTT.

This clone appeared once. The V and J genes are TRBV11-2 and TRBJ1-2, with D possibly being TRBD1 (6 bases). V was cut by 5 bases and J by 8 bases, with 9 bases left in between. CDR1 SGHAT and CDR2 FQNNGV come from the germline V gene. The CDR3 length is 11 residues. CDR3 residues: CASSRTGGYTF. In DNA, the CDR3 is TGTGCCAGCAGCAGAACAGGGGGCTACACCTTC. The full variable domain, rest sourced from reference TRBV11-2 and TRBJ1-2, is EAGVAQSPRYKIIEKRQSVAFWCNPISGHATLYWYQQILGQGPKLLIQFQNNGVVDDSQLPKDRFSAERLKGVDSTLKIQPAKLEDSAVYLCASSRTGGYTFGSGTRLTVV.

The V and J genes are TRBV6-5 and TRBJ2-1; 11 bases map to TRBD2. Per germline, CDR1 MNHEY and CDR2 SVGAGI. Losses at the gene ends were 6 bases for V and 10 bases for J; bases not matched to a gene: 11. The length of the CDR3 is 15 residues. CDR3 nucleotides: TGTGCCAGCAGACCCGGACTAGCGGGTTGGGGGGAGCAGTTCTTC. This encodes CASRPGLAGWGEQFF.

The chain recombines TRBV19 with TRBJ2-7; 7 positions agree with TRBD1. This CDR3 contains 14 residues. Germline trimming cut 4 bases from V and 3 bases from J; bases unmatched to any gene: 6. Germline V gene lookup returns CDR1 LNHDA and CDR2 SQIVND (reference sequence). This CDR3 reads CASSTPGQDYEQYF. DNA for the CDR3: TGTGCCAGTAGTACCCCCGGACAGGACTACGAGCAGTACTTC.

The rearrangement uses TRBV29-1 and TRBJ2-5, with 8 nucleotides matching TRBD2. This CDR3 has 13 amino acids. J gave up 5 bases and V 3 bases, and 5 bases lay outside the gene matches. Germline CDR1 reads SQVTM; CDR2 reads ANQGSEA. In DNA form, the CDR3 reads TGCAGCGTTGAGGCGGGGGGCTGGGAGACCCAGTACTTC. Amino acids: CSVEAGGWETQYF.

This chain uses TRBV9 with TRBJ2-1; TRBD2 matches at 10 bases. In germline, CDR1 is SGDLS, CDR2 YYNGEE. V shed 4 bases and J 12 bases; nucleotides not matched to a gene: 13. The length of the CDR3 is 15 residues. The CDR3 is CASSPWTSGGARQFF. CDR3 nucleotide sequence: TGTGCCAGCAGCCCATGGACTAGCGGAGGAGCGCGGCAGTTCTTC.

The V gene is TRBV10-3, the J gene TRBJ1-1; TRBD1 matches at 9 bases. V trimming: 0 bases; J trimming: 5 bases; junction bases outside the gene matches: 7. The CDR3 length is 16 residues. Germline values: CDR1 ENHRY, CDR2 SYGVKD. In DNA, the CDR3 is TGTGCCATCAGTGAGTCTTTAGACAGGGGGAAGACTGAAGCTTTCTTT. It encodes CAISESLDRGKTEAFF.

The chain links TRBV11-2 to TRBJ2-5; 8 nucleotides line up with TRBD1. The CDR3 contains 15 residues. The V gene end was trimmed by 0 bases and the J gene end by 9 bases; junction bases not matched to a gene: 9. CDR1 and CDR2 from the germline V gene are SGHAT and FQNNGV. CDR3 nucleotide sequence: TGTGCCAGCAGCTTAGAGGGACAGGTACTCGGGGCCCAGTACTTC. Protein product: CASSLEGQVLGAQYF.

The rearrangement links TRBV11-3 to TRBJ2-1; possible D gene TRBD2, 6 bases. CDR3 length equals 14 residues. V was trimmed by 2 bases and J by 7 bases, leaving 12 bases between them. Germline loops: CDR1 SGHNT, CDR2 YENEEA. The DNA for the CDR3 is TGTGCCAGCAGCTTATGGGGACTTCCAAATGAGCAGTTCTTC. It is translated as CASSLWGLPNEQFF.

V usage is TRBV11-2 and J usage is TRBJ2-1; the D gene is possibly TRBD2 (7 bases). This CDR3 is 16 amino acids long. Between the trimmed V and J ends, which lost 7 bases and 9 bases, there was a span of 25 bases. Germline CDR1 and CDR2: SGHAT and FQNNGV. CDR3 coding DNA: TGTGCCAGCAAAGGTTGGCGGGGGCAGATGGTGGGTGAGCAGTTCTTC. Protein product: CASKGWRGQMVGEQFF.

This clone was found a few times. This chain links TRBV6-5 with TRBJ1-2; the match to TRBD1 covers 7 bases. Germline trimming cut 1 base from V and 6 bases from J; bases unmatched to any gene: 2. The CDR3 has 13 residues. Germline V gives CDR1 MNHEY, CDR2 SVGAGI. CDR3 amino acids: CASSYLGTDGYTF. The CDR3 nucleotides are TGTGCCAGCAGTTACTTGGGGACAGATGGCTACACCTTC.

The rearrangement joins TRBV2 to TRBJ1-3; D remains unclear. The V and J ends lost 5 bases and 0 bases respectively, with 11 bases between them. This CDR3 is built from 15 residues. Per germline, CDR1 SNHLY and CDR2 FYNNEI. CDR3 sequence (DNA): TGTGCCAGCAGTTGGGCCTATAGCTCTGGAAACACCATATATTTT. Protein: CASSWAYSSGNTIYF.

The rearrangement joins TRBV7-2 to TRBJ2-1, with unresolved D. The V gene lost 4 bases and the J gene lost 9 bases, with 16 bases spanning the gap. Germline CDR1 and CDR2: SGHTA and FQGNSA. The length of the CDR3 is 14 residues. CDR3: CASSSGTNSGEQFF. Written as DNA, the CDR3 is TGTGCCAGCAGCTCCGGAACCAATTCAGGTGAGCAGTTCTTC.

CDR3: CASSQALSRGWTDTQYF. Here the CDR3 DNA reads TGCGCCAGCAGCCAAGCCCTGAGCAGGGGGTGGACAGATACGCAGTATTTT. This sequence joins TRBV4-3 and TRBJ2-3, with TRBD1 identical over 7 bases. Germline lookup yields CDR1 LGHNA and CDR2 YSLEER. The J segment lost 3 bases and the V segment lost 1 base, leaving 10 bases of the junction unmatched. The CDR3 contains 17 residues.

The V gene is TRBV4-2, the J gene TRBJ1-2; weak D call: TRBD1 (5 bases). CDR3 length: 15 amino acids. Germline V gene lookup returns CDR1 LGHNA and CDR2 YNFKEQ. Trimming left V 2 bases short and J 5 bases short, with 15 bases between. In DNA form, the CDR3 reads TGTGCCAGCAGCCAACATGGGGGGATCCAGTATGGCTACACCTTC. Encoded protein: CASSQHGGIQYGYTF.

The chain combines TRBV5-4 with TRBJ2-1; weak D call: TRBD2 (5 bases). The germline V gene has CDR1 SGHNT and CDR2 YYREEE (reference sequence). V dropped 3 bases and J dropped 0 bases, with 10 bases sitting between them. The CDR3 runs 15 residues. The CDR3 loop reads CASSSSLSSYNEQFF. The CDR3 DNA sequence: TGTGCCAGCAGCTCTAGCCTTAGCTCCTACAATGAGCAGTTCTTC.

This sequence joins TRBV5-4 and TRBJ2-2, with TRBD2 matching 8 bases. In germline, CDR1 is SGHNT, CDR2 YYREEE (reference sequence). V was pared by 5 bases and J by 2 bases, with 14 bases of the junction left unmatched. This CDR3 is built from 18 residues. CDR3 DNA: TGTGCCAGCAGTACAAAAGCGGGGGTGGGACACAACACCGGGGAGCTGTTTTTT. Translated: CASSTKAGVGHNTGELFF.

The gene calls are TRBV12-5 and TRBJ2-3; TRBD2 agrees at 9 bases. The CDR3 consists of 14 residues. V lost 7 bases and J lost 8; bases outside the gene matches: 10. Germline CDR1 is LGHNT and CDR2 is FRNRAP. In DNA, the CDR3 is TGTGCTAGTGAGGCTAGCGGGAATAGGGGTACGCAGTATTTT. Residues: CASEASGNRGTQYF.

This chain connects TRBV7-2 to TRBJ1-4; D ambiguous. From germline, CDR1 is SGHTA and CDR2 FQGNSA. The CDR3 spans 15 residues. Trimming stripped 5 bases from V and 5 bases from J, with 15 bases between. The CDR3 DNA is TGTGCCAGCAGCGGGAGGACCGCGACGAATGAAAAACTGTTTTTT. Encoded protein: CASSGRTATNEKLFF.

The rearrangement joins TRBV27 to TRBJ1-2, with 10 bases fitting TRBD1. With 5 bases clipped from V and 4 bases from J, the junction kept 4 bases outside the gene matches. Germline lookup yields CDR1 MNHEY and CDR2 SMNVEV (reference sequence). CDR3 length equals 14 residues. As DNA, the CDR3 is TGTGCCAGCAGTGTAGGACAGGGGGGCTATGGCTACACCTTC. Amino acids: CASSVGQGGYGYTF.

The chain employs TRBV7-2 and TRBJ1-2; no clear D. Deletions cut 2 bases from V and 3 bases from J, with 7 bases between. Germline-derived CDR1 and CDR2 are SGHTA and FQGNSA. The CDR3 contains 13 residues. For the CDR3, the DNA is TGTGCCAGCAGCTTACCTTATGACTATGGCTACACCTTC. Residues: CASSLPYDYGYTF.

This chain joins TRBV20-1 and TRBJ2-7; no definite D call. The germline V gene encodes CDR1 DFQATT and CDR2 SNEGSKA (reference sequence). V lost 2 bases, J lost 3 bases, and 5 bases lay in between. CDR3 length: 11 amino acids. The CDR3 region is CSARNSYEQYF. CDR3 DNA sequence: TGCAGTGCTAGAAACAGCTACGAGCAGTACTTC.

The V gene is TRBV25-1, the J gene TRBJ1-1, with D possibly TRBD1 on 5 matching bases. CDR3 length: 17 residues. CDR1 is MGHDK, CDR2 SYGVNS, per germline. V lost 6 bases and J lost 0, with 20 bases in between. The CDR3 nucleotides are TGTGCCAGCAGCCCCCCGGGGGTAGGGGTTATGAACACTGAAGCTTTCTTT. Protein product: CASSPPGVGVMNTEAFF.

The V gene is TRBV7-2, the J gene TRBJ2-1, with D hard to call. The CDR3 covers 14 residues. With 0 bases removed from V and 4 bases from J, the gap between germline ends came to 7 bases. Germline lookup yields CDR1 SGHTA and CDR2 FQGNSA. CDR3 residues: CASSLASRYNEQFF. The CDR3 region has the DNA TGTGCCAGCAGCTTAGCGAGTCGTTACAATGAGCAGTTCTTC.

The chain employs TRBV7-9 and TRBJ2-5; 7 bases map to TRBD2. Germline V CDR1 and CDR2: SEHNR, FQNEAQ (reference sequence). The trim removed 7 bases at V and 5 bases at J, leaving 10 bases unmatched. The CDR3 sequence is 14 residues long. The CDR3 nucleotides are TGTGCCAGCATGGCACTCGCGGGAGTGGAGACCCAGTACTTC. Translated: CASMALAGVETQYF.

The chain has TRBV5-8 and TRBJ1-5; 10 positions match TRBD1. The germline V gene encodes CDR1 SGHTS and CDR2 YDEGEE. V shed 4 bases, J shed 1 base, and the junction held 11 bases outside the gene matches. This CDR3 has 18 residues. CDR3 residues: CASSTRQGAAGSNQPQHF. In DNA, the CDR3 is TGTGCCAGCAGCACCCGACAGGGGGCGGCGGGAAGCAATCAGCCCCAGCATTTT.

The chain employs TRBV6-2 or TRBV6-3 and TRBJ2-1; 12 nucleotides line up with TRBD2. J lost 1 base, V lost 5 bases, and 3 bases had no gene match. This CDR3 is built from 16 residues. The germline CDR1 and CDR2 sequences are MNHEY and SVGEGT. The CDR3 spells CASSDTSGGSYNEQFF. The CDR3, as DNA: TGTGCCAGCAGTGACACTAGCGGGGGGTCCTACAATGAGCAGTTCTTC.